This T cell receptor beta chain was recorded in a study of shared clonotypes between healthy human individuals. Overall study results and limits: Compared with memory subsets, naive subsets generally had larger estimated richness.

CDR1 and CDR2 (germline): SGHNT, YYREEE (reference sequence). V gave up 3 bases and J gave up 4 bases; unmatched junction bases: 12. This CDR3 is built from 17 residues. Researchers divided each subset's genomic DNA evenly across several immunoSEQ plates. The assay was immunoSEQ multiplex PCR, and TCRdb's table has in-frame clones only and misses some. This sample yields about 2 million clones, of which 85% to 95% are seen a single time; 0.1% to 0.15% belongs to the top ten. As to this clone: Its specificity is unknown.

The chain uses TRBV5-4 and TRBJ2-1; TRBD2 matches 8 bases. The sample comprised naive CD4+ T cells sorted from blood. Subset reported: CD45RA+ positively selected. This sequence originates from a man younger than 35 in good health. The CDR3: CASSWISNGGAYNEQFF. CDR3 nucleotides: TGTGCCAGCAGCTGGATCAGTAACGGGGGGGCGTACAATGAGCAGTTCTTC. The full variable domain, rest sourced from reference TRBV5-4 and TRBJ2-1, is ETGVTQSPTHLIKTRGQQVTLRCSSQSGHNTVSWYQQALGQGPQFIFQYYREEENGRGNFPPRFSGLQFPNYSSELNVNALELDDSALYLCASSWISNGGAYNEQFFGPGTRLTVL.